The next 28 T cell receptor beta chains were all read from a single sample in a study of blood T cell repertoires in COVID-19. Assay: immunoSEQ multiplex PCR; the TCRdb copy retains only in-frame clones and omits some. The sample shows tens of thousands of clones, roughly 88% of them seen only once. The sample taken for sequencing was peripheral blood. Every receptor here comes from a human donor in a cohort sampled during active COVID-19.

V is TRBV6-5 and J is TRBJ2-5; maybe TRBD2 (5 bases). Germline V gene data show CDR1 as MNHEY and CDR2 as SVGAGI. The V gene lost 3 bases and the J gene lost 4 bases, with 12 bases spanning the gap. The CDR3 runs to 14 residues. DNA for the CDR3: TGTGCCAGCAGTTATTCCCCCGCGGGAGAGACCCAGTACTTC. Its translation is CASSYSPAGETQYF.

The genes are TRBV19 and TRBJ2-1; 8 bases agree with TRBD1. V lost 7 bases, J lost 10 bases, and 18 bases stayed unmatched. Germline values: CDR1 LNHDA, CDR2 SQIVND (reference sequence). CDR3 size: 16 residues. The CDR3 DNA sequence: TGTGCCAGTACCGACCCGGAAGGGACAGGCATCGGGGAGCAGTTCTTC. Translated: CASTDPEGTGIGEQFF. The whole variable domain, filled in from reference TRBV19 and TRBJ2-1, reads DGGITQSPKYLFRKEGQNVTLSCEQNLNHDAMYWYRQDPGQGLRLIYYSQIVNDFQKGDIAEGYSVSREKKESFPLTVTSAQKNPTAFYLCASTDPEGTGIGEQFFGPGTRLTVL.

This clone was detected a few times. The chain couples TRBV4-3 to TRBJ1-2; D not certain. This CDR3 has 15 residues. Germline V CDR1 and CDR2: LGHNA, YSLEER. With 1 base removed from V and 5 bases from J, the gap between germline ends came to 14 bases. The CDR3 is CASSQVRTVLYGYTF. CDR3 sequence (DNA): TGCGCCAGCAGCCAAGTACGTACAGTTTTGTATGGCTACACCTTC.

The rearrangement uses TRBV5-1 and TRBJ2-5; D possibly corresponds to TRBD2 (5 bases). The CDR3 runs to 13 residues. Germline V CDR1 and CDR2: SGHRS, YFSETQ. Between the trimmed V and J ends, which lost 1 base and 5 bases, there was a span of 9 bases. Written as DNA, the CDR3 is TGCGCCAGCAGCTTGACGGGGTTCGAGACCCAGTACTTC. It yields the protein CASSLTGFETQYF.

J is TRBJ2-7 and V is TRBV19; D not certain. CDR1 is LNHDA and CDR2 is SQIVND in the germline V gene (reference sequence). V lost 5 bases, J lost 2 bases, and 19 bases lay in between. The CDR3 extends over 16 amino acids. CDR3 in amino acids: CASSFLSPRGTYEQYF. The CDR3 region has the DNA TGTGCCAGTAGTTTCCTCAGTCCCAGAGGCACCTACGAGCAGTACTTC.

The V gene is TRBV7-3, the J gene TRBJ2-1; the match to TRBD2 covers 10 bases. Germline CDR1 reads SGHTA; CDR2 reads FQGTGA. The CDR3 has 14 amino acids. J lost 5 bases, V lost 3 bases, and 1 base had no gene match. CDR3 sequence: CASSFSGRNNEQFF. The DNA for the CDR3 is TGTGCCAGCAGCTTTAGCGGGAGGAACAATGAGCAGTTCTTC.

This chain connects TRBV10-1 to TRBJ2-7, with 9 bases that match TRBD2. The CDR3 loop spans 16 amino acids. J lost 1 base, V lost 7 bases, and 11 bases had no gene match. Per the germline V gene, CDR1 is WNHNN and CDR2 is SYGVQD (reference sequence). The CDR3 DNA is TGCGCCAGCACCGTCGCCGCGGGAGGGGGGTCCTACGAGCAGTACTTC. This gives the protein CASTVAAGGGSYEQYF.

This chain joins TRBV19 and TRBJ1-1, with TRBD1 as a possible D gene (5 bases). Germline CDR1 reads LNHDA; CDR2 reads SQIVND (reference sequence). This CDR3 contains 14 residues. Trimming stripped 1 base from V and 7 bases from J, with 13 bases between. CDR3 coding DNA: TGTGCCAGTAGTATAGGGGGGGATGCCGGTGAAGCTTTCTTT. Residues: CASSIGGDAGEAFF.

This rearrangement joins TRBV28 to TRBJ1-2, with 10 bases identical to TRBD1. CDR1 and CDR2 (germline): MDHEN, SYDVKM. V lost 7 bases, J lost 5 bases, and 10 bases stayed unmatched. The CDR3 loop spans 15 amino acids. This CDR3 reads CASKYRDRGVYGYTF. The CDR3 region has the DNA TGTGCCAGCAAATACCGGGACAGGGGCGTTTATGGCTACACCTTC.

As regards this clone: Distinct nucleotide sequences in the sample also encode this CDR3. J is TRBJ2-7 and V is TRBV21-1; the tabulated D call, TRBD2, remains unverified against the DNA. TRBV21-1 is listed as a pseudogene. The CDR3 is 15 residues long. The CDR3 bases are TGTGCCAGCAGCGGGAAGGCGGGAGGAAACTACGAGCAGTACTTC. Translation gives CASSGKAGGNYEQYF.

This chain uses TRBV12-3 or TRBV12-4 with TRBJ1-1; 7 nucleotides agree with TRBD1. The CDR3 totals 13 residues. The J segment lost 5 bases and the V segment lost 6 bases, leaving 6 bases of the junction unmatched. The CDR3 protein is CASSQGVRTEAFF. As DNA, the CDR3 is TGTGCCAGCAGCCAGGGGGTAAGAACTGAAGCTTTCTTT.

This chain uses TRBV5-4 with TRBJ2-5; 11 nucleotides match TRBD2. CDR1 SGHNT and CDR2 YYREEE come from the germline V gene (reference sequence). J lost 4 bases, V lost 4 bases, and 9 bases had no gene match. The CDR3 is made up of 16 amino acids. The CDR3 sequence is CASSVAGTSGGETQYF. The CDR3 DNA reads TGTGCCAGCAGCGTCGCCGGGACTAGCGGCGGAGAGACCCAGTACTTC.

This clone appeared a few times. The chain carries TRBV11-2 and TRBJ1-3, with a weak D call TRBD1 (5 bases). The germline V and J ends were trimmed by 3 bases and 0 bases, with 12 bases remaining between them. Per the germline V gene, CDR1 is SGHAT and CDR2 is FQNNGV. The CDR3 length is 16 residues. CDR3 nucleotides: TGTGCCAGCAGCTTGCAGGACACACTCTCTGGAAACACCATATATTTT. This gives the protein CASSLQDTLSGNTIYF. Variable domain in full (rest from reference TRBV11-2 and TRBJ1-3): EAGVAQSPRYKIIEKRQSVAFWCNPISGHATLYWYQQILGQGPKLLIQFQNNGVVDDSQLPKDRFSAERLKGVDSTLKIQPAKLEDSAVYLCASSLQDTLSGNTIYFGEGSWLTVV.

The V gene is TRBV7-6, the J gene TRBJ2-7; 10 bases map to TRBD1. V shed 5 bases, J shed 7 bases, and the junction held 5 bases outside the gene matches. The germline V gene encodes CDR1 SGHVS and CDR2 FNYEAQ. The CDR3 extends over 13 amino acids. In DNA, the CDR3 is TGTGCCAGCAGCACCAGGACAGGGGGGGAGCAGTACTTC. It translates to CASSTRTGGEQYF. Full variable domain (remainder filled in from reference TRBV7-6 and TRBJ2-7): GAGVSQSPRYKVTKRGQDVALRCDPISGHVSLYWYRQALGQGPEFLTYFNYEAQQDKSGLPNDRFSAERPEGSISTLTIQRTEQRDSAMYRCASSTRTGGEQYFGPGTRLTVT.

J is TRBJ1-5 and V is TRBV2; the D gene is possibly TRBD1 (5 bases). CDR3 size: 13 residues. With 4 bases removed from V and 5 bases from J, the gap between germline ends came to 9 bases. Germline V gene data show CDR1 as SNHLY and CDR2 as FYNNEI. CDR3 sequence: CASSATADQPQHF. The CDR3 bases are TGTGCCAGCAGTGCGACAGCCGATCAGCCCCAGCATTTT.

J is TRBJ2-1 and V is TRBV3-1 (or the pseudogene TRBV3-2); perhaps TRBD2 as D (7 bases). Trimming took 1 base from V and 6 from J, leaving 13 bases between them. The CDR3 contains 15 residues. Germline assignment: CDR1 LGHDT and CDR2 YNNKEL (reference sequence). CDR3 DNA sequence: TGTGCCAGCAGCCAAGGCCGGGCGGGGGCCAATGAGCAGTTCTTC. The encoded protein is CASSQGRAGANEQFF.

The chain combines TRBV29-1 with TRBJ2-2; D may be TRBD1 (6 bases). Germline V CDR1 and CDR2: SQVTM, ANQGSEA. The length of the CDR3 is 12 residues. V shed 6 bases and J shed 5 bases, with 10 bases lying between them. The CDR3 DNA reads as TGCAGCGTCGGGACAAATACCGGGGAGCTGTTTTTT. Encoded protein: CSVGTNTGELFF.

The chain carries TRBV7-2 and TRBJ2-1; 8 bases agree with TRBD2. This CDR3 is 15 amino acids long. V shed 4 bases, J shed 5 bases, and the junction held 7 bases outside the gene matches. CDR1 is SGHTA and CDR2 is FQGNSA in the germline V gene. CDR3 in amino acids: CASSSIGGADNEQFF. The CDR3 region has the DNA TGTGCCAGCAGCTCGATCGGGGGGGCCGACAATGAGCAGTTCTTC.

The chain couples TRBV4-1 to TRBJ2-6; 7 nucleotides match TRBD1. CDR1 is MGHRA and CDR2 is YSYEKL in the germline V gene. The CDR3 contains 17 residues. Trimming removed 2 bases from V and 0 bases from J; junction bases left unmatched: 4. Here the CDR3 reads CASSQRDSSSGANVLTF. CDR3 DNA sequence: TGCGCCAGCAGCCAAAGGGACAGCTCCTCTGGGGCCAACGTCCTGACTTTC.

The rearrangement joins TRBV7-7 to TRBJ2-5, with 12 bases lining up with TRBD2. Trimming at V came to 5 bases and at J to 2 bases, leaving 3 bases not matched to a gene. Per germline, CDR1 SSHAT and CDR2 FNYEAQ (reference sequence). The CDR3 spans 15 residues. This chain's CDR3 is CASSRTSGAQETQYF. Written as DNA, the CDR3 is TGTGCCAGCAGCCGGACTAGCGGGGCTCAAGAGACCCAGTACTTC. The full variable domain, its missing parts supplied by reference TRBV7-7 and TRBJ2-5, is GAGVSQSPRYKVTKRGQDVTLRCDPISSHATLYWYQQALGQGPEFLTYFNYEAQPDKSGLPSDRFSAERPEGSISTLTIQRTEQRDSAMYRCASSRTSGAQETQYFGPGTRLLVL.

The chain uses TRBV28 and TRBJ2-7; weak D call: TRBD2 (7 bases). This CDR3 is built from 13 residues. The V end lost 7 bases, the J end lost 6 bases, and 16 bases lay between the germline ends. Per germline, CDR1 MDHEN and CDR2 SYDVKM. The CDR3 DNA follows: TGTGCCAGCATTAGAGGGAGGGGGGTCGAGCAGTACTTC. As protein: CASIRGRGVEQYF. The full variable domain, with the rest looked up from reference TRBV28 and TRBJ2-7, is DVKVTQSSRYLVKRTGEKVFLECVQDMDHENMFWYRQDPGLGLRLIYFSYDVKMKEKGDIPEGYSVSREKKERFSLILESASTNQTSMYLCASIRGRGVEQYFGPGTRLTVT.

The chain uses TRBV14 and TRBJ2-5; D might be TRBD1 (6 bases). Looked up from germline, CDR1 is SGHDN and CDR2 is FVKESK. Trimming left V 3 bases short and J 4 bases short, with 21 bases between. The CDR3 length is 17 residues. The CDR3 region has the DNA TGTGCCAGCAGCCAGCGACAGGAGCCCTGGGGCTCAGAGACCCAGTACTTC. It encodes CASSQRQEPWGSETQYF.

The V gene is TRBV13, the J gene TRBJ1-6; unclear D gene. The V gene's germline CDR1 is PRHDT and CDR2 FYEKMQ (reference sequence). Trimming cost V 5 bases and J 6 bases, with 11 bases left between them. The CDR3 extends over 14 amino acids. CDR3 coding DNA: TGTGCCAGCAGCCCCCACCTCAGTAATTCACCCCTCCACTTT. It is translated as CASSPHLSNSPLHF.

This clone was seen a single time. This sequence joins TRBV6-5 and TRBJ2-7; 12 nucleotides agree with TRBD1. J gave up 5 bases and V 6 bases, and 5 bases lay outside the gene matches. Germline CDR1 and CDR2: MNHEY and SVGAGI. The CDR3 sequence is 14 residues long. The CDR3 here is CASRRDRGQDEQYF. The CDR3 nucleotides read TGTGCCAGCAGGCGGGACAGGGGGCAGGACGAGCAGTACTTC.

V is TRBV24-1 and J is TRBJ2-7; D may be TRBD2 (6 bases). There are 17 residues in the CDR3. Germline lookup yields CDR1 KGHDR and CDR2 SFDVKD. V was trimmed by 2 bases and J by 0 bases, leaving 16 bases between them. Here the CDR3 reads CATSDCGGIGSSYEQYF. As DNA, the CDR3 is TGTGCCACCAGTGATTGTGGGGGGATCGGAAGCTCCTACGAGCAGTACTTC.

The CDR3 DNA is TGTGCCAGCTCGTCGGGGGGGTTCGGACAGTACTTC. Its translation is CASSSGGFGQYF. The chain uses TRBV18 and TRBJ2-7, with 8 bases matching TRBD2. From germline, CDR1 is KGHSH and CDR2 LQKENI. J was trimmed by 10 bases and V by 6 bases; bases with no gene match: 8. This CDR3 is built from 12 residues.

The chain couples TRBV5-6 to TRBJ1-5, with a weak D call TRBD1 (6 bases). Between the trimmed V and J ends, which lost 4 bases and 7 bases, there was a span of 15 bases. Germline CDR1 is SGHDT and CDR2 is YYEEEE. The CDR3 is made up of 14 amino acids. CDR3: CASSTQGFTQPQHF. CDR3 DNA: TGTGCCAGCAGCACACAGGGTTTTACCCAGCCCCAGCATTTT.

The rearrangement uses TRBV10-3 and TRBJ2-1, with D unclear. Germline V CDR1 and CDR2: ENHRY, SYGVKD. V was clipped by 7 bases and J by 8 bases, with 18 bases between them. CDR3 length equals 14 residues. The CDR3 sequence: CAINADKNGDEQFF. The CDR3 DNA reads TGTGCCATCAATGCTGACAAGAACGGCGATGAGCAGTTCTTC.